The next 5 T cell receptor beta chains were all read from a single sample in a study of radiation and T cells in renal cell carcinoma. Assay: immunoSEQ multiplex PCR; the TCRdb copy retains only in-frame clones and omits some. The sample gives 45,000 to 55,000 clones, more than 80% of which show up once; 29% is in the top ten. Noted time point: blood 2 weeks post-SBRT. As to treatment: 15 Gy SBRT to primary tumor, nephrectomy 4 weeks later. Source: blood, taken from a patient whose treatment included radiotherapy and nephrectomy. Every receptor here comes from a woman in her seventies with renal cell carcinoma.

This clone was seen only a few times. This sample includes further DNA sequences coding for the same CDR3. V gene TRBV11-3 combines with J gene TRBJ1-1; D is ambiguous. Germline CDR1 SGHNT, CDR2 YENEEA. Deletions cut 1 base from V and 1 base from J, with 4 bases between. This CDR3 has 13 amino acids. CDR3 region: CASSLGGNTEAFF. The CDR3 nucleotides read TGTGCCAGCAGCTTAGGAGGGAACACTGAAGCTTTCTTT.

This clone was seen only once. The V gene is TRBV27, the J gene TRBJ1-2, with 10 bases fitting TRBD1. The V segment lost 5 bases and the J segment 5 bases; nucleotides outside the gene matches: 2. Germline V gene data show CDR1 as MNHEY and CDR2 as SMNVEV (reference sequence). This CDR3 spans 13 amino acids. For the CDR3, the DNA is TGTGCCAGCAGTGGGGGACAGGGGTATGGCTACACCTTC. Translated, it gives CASSGGQGYGYTF.

The rearrangement joins TRBV19 to TRBJ2-2; TRBD2 might be the D (6 bases). This CDR3 contains 16 residues. Looked up from germline, CDR1 is LNHDA and CDR2 is SQIVND (reference sequence). V was shortened by 5 bases and J by 0 bases, with 13 bases between the two germline ends. The CDR3 DNA is TGTGCCAGTAGTTTAAATAGCGGAACGAACACCGGGGAGCTGTTTTTT. It translates to CASSLNSGTNTGELFF.

The chain is built from TRBV11-2 and TRBJ2-7; D remains ambiguous. V was trimmed by 5 bases and J by 2 bases, leaving 7 bases between them. The CDR3 is made up of 12 amino acids. From germline, CDR1 is SGHAT and CDR2 FQNNGV. The CDR3 DNA reads as TGTGCCAGCAGCCGTCCTCCCTACGAGCAGTACTTC. Translation: CASSRPPYEQYF.

This clone showed up many times. The chain couples TRBV20-1 to TRBJ1-1; D not resolved. The CDR3 covers 11 residues. V dropped 0 bases and J dropped 7 bases, with 6 bases sitting between them. Germline V lookup: CDR1 DFQATT, CDR2 SNEGSKA (reference sequence). The CDR3 here is CSARDWGEAFF. The CDR3 DNA sequence: TGCAGTGCTAGAGATTGGGGTGAAGCTTTCTTT.